The entry below describes one TCR beta chain. What it recognizes is unknown. The method was immunoSEQ multiplex PCR; TCRdb's version includes in-frame clones alone and lacks a portion of them. The sample yields 50,000 to 65,000 clones, about 88% seen once. CDR1 and CDR2 from the germline V gene are SGHTA and FQGTGA. The CDR3 is 13 residues long. Trimming left V 0 bases short and J 2 bases short, with 3 bases between. The sample comes from a study of OX40 agonist ivuxolimab in advanced cancers. Whole-study context: People in dose escalation had one of these cancers: hepatocellular carcinoma, melanoma, renal cell or head and neck cancer. Study-wide findings and caveats: In general, CD8+ T cells held more expanded clones than CD4+ did, on average.

The study sampled blood at baseline, cycle 4 day 1, and cycle 7 day 1. This sequence was found in an adult with an advanced solid tumor such as melanoma, head and neck, liver or kidney cancer. The sequencing used CD4+ or CD8+ T cells sorted from blood, collected in a trial of the OX40 agonist ivuxolimab. The chain employs TRBV7-3 and TRBJ2-3; D gene ambiguous. This chain's CDR3 is CASSLTNTDTQYF. CDR3 coding DNA: TGTGCCAGCAGCTTAACGAACACAGATACGCAGTATTTT.